Each of the 18 T cell receptor beta chains below was sequenced from the same sample in a study of T cells in narcolepsy. Repertoires were generated with immunoSEQ multiplex PCR, while TCRdb's copy carries only in-frame clones and drops some. This table holds roughly 25,000 clones, roughly 85% found once. The sample taken for sequencing was CD45RA- memory CD4+ T cells from PBMCs. These receptors originate from a human donor with narcolepsy.

This chain links TRBV2 with TRBJ2-7; 12 nucleotides line up with TRBD2. The V gene end was trimmed by 7 bases and the J gene end by 4 bases; junction bases not matched to a gene: 8. Germline-derived CDR1 and CDR2 are SNHLY and FYNNEI. The CDR3 contains 15 residues. The CDR3 nucleotides read TGTGCCAGCATGAGCGGGCTAGCGGGAGGGTACGAGCAGTACTTC. Amino acids: CASMSGLAGGYEQYF.

The V and J genes are TRBV2 and TRBJ1-5; 7 bases align to TRBD1. There are 13 residues in the CDR3. Germline V CDR1 and CDR2: SNHLY, FYNNEI. Trimming removed 8 bases from V and 5 bases from J; junction bases left unmatched: 6. The CDR3 protein is CASRQGGDQPQHF. As DNA, the CDR3 is TGTGCCAGCCGACAGGGCGGGGATCAGCCCCAGCATTTT.

This clone has only one observation. The chain carries TRBV9 and TRBJ1-2; TRBD1 matches 7 bases. CDR1 SGDLS and CDR2 YYNGEE come from the germline V gene. The CDR3 sequence is 15 residues long. With 3 bases clipped from V and 4 bases from J, the junction kept 9 bases outside the gene matches. The CDR3 reads CASSDLRQGSYGYTF. The CDR3 DNA reads TGTGCCAGCAGCGATCTACGACAGGGCAGCTATGGCTACACCTTC. Complete variable domain (other parts from reference TRBV9 and TRBJ1-2): DSGVTQTPKHLITATGQRVTLRCSPRSGDLSVYWYQQSLDQGLQFLIQYYNGEERAKGNILERFSAQQFPDLHSELNLSSLELGDSALYFCASSDLRQGSYGYTFGSGTRLTVV.

The rearrangement links TRBV30 to TRBJ2-4; D is possibly TRBD2 (6 bases). The V end was cut by 2 bases, the J end by 5 bases, with 13 bases between. Germline V CDR1 and CDR2: GTSNPN, SVGIG (reference sequence). This CDR3 region has 14 residues. The CDR3 reads CAWSKGGLENIQYF. Written as DNA, the CDR3 is TGTGCCTGGAGTAAGGGAGGTCTCGAAAACATTCAGTACTTC.

The chain recombines TRBV5-6 with TRBJ2-5; TRBD2 aligns across 10 bases. Germline CDR1 SGHDT, CDR2 YYEEEE. The ends lost 4 bases at V and 5 bases at J; junction bases unmatched: 17. The CDR3 has 18 amino acids. CDR3 nucleotide sequence: TGTGCCAGCAGCCAGAGAAGGGGTAGCGGGAGGAGGGCGGAGACCCAGTACTTC. Its protein is CASSQRRGSGRRAETQYF.

J is TRBJ1-5 and V is TRBV21-1; the D call TRBD1 from the table was never checked on the DNA. TRBV21-1 is given as a pseudogene. The CDR3 has 14 amino acids. The CDR3 sequence is CASSTTRGPQPQHF. The DNA for the CDR3 is TGTGCCAGCAGCACAACCAGGGGACCCCAGCCCCAGCATTTT.

J is TRBJ1-2 and V is TRBV7-9, with D perhaps TRBD1 (5 bases). Deletions cut 1 base from V and 6 bases from J, with 9 bases between. The length of the CDR3 is 13 residues. CDR1 is SEHNR, CDR2 FQNEAQ, per germline (reference sequence). CDR3 residues: CASSLVVGDGYTF. The DNA of the CDR3 is TGTGCCAGCAGCTTAGTGGTAGGGGATGGCTACACCTTC. The full variable domain, its missing parts supplied by reference TRBV7-9 and TRBJ1-2, is DTGVSQNPRHKITKRGQNVTFRCDPISEHNRLYWYRQTLGQGPEFLTYFQNEAQLEKSRLLSDRFSAERPKGSFSTLEIQRTEQGDSAMYLCASSLVVGDGYTFGSGTRLTVV.

The chain joins TRBV7-3 to TRBJ2-5; D gene uncertain. The CDR3 has 13 amino acids. Deletions cut 4 bases from V and 2 bases from J, with 8 bases between. The germline gives CDR1 SGHTA, CDR2 FQGTGA. In DNA, the CDR3 is TGTGCCAGCAGCTACTACTCTCAAGAGACCCAGTACTTC. Protein product: CASSYYSQETQYF.

The chain combines TRBV5-4 with TRBJ2-5; 7 bases agree with TRBD1. The CDR3 consists of 16 residues. From germline, CDR1 is SGHNT and CDR2 YYREEE (reference sequence). V gave up 5 bases and J gave up 0 bases; unmatched junction bases: 10. The CDR3 is CASSRGPGGYQETQYF. In DNA, the CDR3 is TGTGCCAGCAGTCGAGGCCCAGGGGGATACCAAGAGACCCAGTACTTC.

This clone was detected only once. V and J are TRBV2 and TRBJ2-7, with TRBD1 as a possible D gene (7 bases). V was clipped by 6 bases and J by 5 bases, with 11 bases between them. The CDR3 has 12 residues. CDR1 is SNHLY, CDR2 FYNNEI, per germline. The CDR3 here is CASSTRGDEQYF. For the CDR3, the DNA is TGTGCCAGCAGCACCAGGGGGGACGAGCAGTACTTC. Using reference TRBV2 and TRBJ2-7 for the parts outside the CDR3, the full variable domain is EPEVTQTPSHQVTQMGQEVILRCVPISNHLYFYWYRQILGQKVEFLVSFYNNEISEKSEIFDDQFSVERPDGSNFTLKIRSTKLEDSAMYFCASSTRGDEQYFGPGTRLTVT.

This chain uses TRBV11-1 with TRBJ2-5; possible D gene TRBD1, 8 bases. Trimming left V 4 bases short and J 3 bases short, with 15 bases between. Germline-derived CDR1 and CDR2 are SGHAT and FQDESV (reference sequence). The CDR3 is 15 residues long. CDR3 amino acids: CASSSTGGGKETQYF. CDR3 DNA sequence: TGTGCCAGCAGCTCCACAGGGGGGGGAAAAGAGACCCAGTACTTC.

V and J are TRBV25-1 and TRBJ1-1; D uncertain. The CDR3 consists of 13 residues. Deletions cut 3 bases from V and 0 bases from J, with 5 bases between. The germline V gene encodes CDR1 MGHDK and CDR2 SYGVNS. The CDR3 reads CASSERMNTEAFF. The DNA for the CDR3 is TGTGCCAGCAGTGAGAGGATGAACACTGAAGCTTTCTTT.

The chain carries TRBV9 and TRBJ2-1; possible D gene TRBD2, 5 bases. CDR1 is SGDLS, CDR2 YYNGEE, per germline. The germline V and J ends were trimmed by 4 bases and 4 bases, with 12 bases remaining between them. CDR3 size: 14 residues. CDR3 coding DNA: TGTGCCAGCAGCCCCCCGGGGTTATACAATGAGCAGTTCTTC. Translation gives CASSPPGLYNEQFF.

This chain links TRBV5-6 with TRBJ1-2, with 8 bases matching TRBD1. CDR1 and CDR2 from the germline V gene are SGHDT and YYEEEE. The CDR3 is 14 residues long. With 4 bases clipped from V and 4 bases from J, the junction kept 6 bases outside the gene matches. In nucleotides, the CDR3 is TGTGCCAGCAGCCCCGCCGGACAGGGCTATGGCTACACCTTC. Protein sequence: CASSPAGQGYGYTF. Supplemented by reference TRBV5-6 and TRBJ1-2, the full variable domain reads DAGVTQSPTHLIKTRGQQVTLRCSPKSGHDTVSWYQQALGQGPQFIFQYYEEEERQRGNFPDRFSGHQFPNYSSELNVNALLLGDSALYLCASSPAGQGYGYTFGSGTRLTVV.

V usage is TRBV5-1 and J usage is TRBJ2-7; 10 bases map to TRBD2. The CDR3 has 15 residues. V gave up 3 bases and J gave up 2 bases; unmatched junction bases: 5. Looked up from germline, CDR1 is SGHRS and CDR2 is YFSETQ. CDR3 protein: CASSSLAGATYEQYF. For the CDR3, the DNA is TGCGCCAGCAGCTCCCTAGCGGGAGCAACCTACGAGCAGTACTTC.

This chain links TRBV6-1 with TRBJ2-7; TRBD2 agrees at 8 bases. The V segment lost 1 base and the J segment 6 bases; nucleotides outside the gene matches: 8. The CDR3 totals 15 residues. Germline V gene lookup returns CDR1 MNHNS and CDR2 SASEGT. CDR3 DNA sequence: TGTGCCAGCAGTGAAGGCTCAGCGGGAGCCGGCGAGCAGTACTTC. The encoded protein is CASSEGSAGAGEQYF.

The sample holds one count of this clone. The chain recombines TRBV5-1 with TRBJ2-5, with TRBD2 as a possible D gene (5 bases). This CDR3 contains 14 residues. V lost 4 bases and J 5 bases, leaving 15 bases between the germline ends. Germline-derived CDR1 and CDR2 are SGHRS and YFSETQ. CDR3 region: CASSQGGGLETQYF. DNA of the CDR3: TGCGCCAGCAGCCAAGGAGGCGGATTGGAGACCCAGTACTTC.

The chain recombines TRBV18 with TRBJ2-7; 14 positions agree with TRBD2. V dropped 3 bases and J dropped 2; count of bases not matched to a gene: 3. The CDR3 covers 16 residues. From germline, CDR1 is KGHSH and CDR2 LQKENI. CDR3 in amino acids: CASSPGTSGSPYEQYF. DNA for the CDR3: TGTGCCAGCTCACCGGGGACTAGCGGGAGTCCCTACGAGCAGTACTTC.